The sample holds a few counts of the clone carrying this TCR beta chain. The source of the sample is a study of human T cells and chemical hapten exposure. Across the study: Patients received weekly diphenylcyclopropenone doses to the scalp throughout the approximately 23-week study.

Time point defined: patch test 1, 2 weeks after DPC sensitization. Specified treatment: therapeutic diphenylcyclopropenone sensitization with weekly scalp DPC. Each CDR3 protein is one row after TCRdb ran MiXCR on the RACE reads. The repertoire consists of fewer than 95,000 distinct CDR3 sequences, with about 10% occurring once and the leading ten covering approximately 2.2%. The germline V gene has CDR1 SGHVS and CDR2 FQNEAQ. This CDR3 region has 14 residues. V lost 2 bases and J lost 2; bases outside the gene matches: 0. This material consisted of whole blood, taken in connection with sensitization to the hapten diphenylcyclopropenone (DPC). The chain uses TRBV7-8 and TRBJ2-1, with 7 bases that match TRBD2. The sequence was collected from a man aged 35-49 years with alopecia areata. Some clones in this sample may be carry-over from other donors' samples. The CDR3 is CASSLSGTYNEQFF. Here the CDR3 DNA reads TGTGCCAGCAGCTTAAGCGGGACCTACAATGAGCAGTTCTTC.